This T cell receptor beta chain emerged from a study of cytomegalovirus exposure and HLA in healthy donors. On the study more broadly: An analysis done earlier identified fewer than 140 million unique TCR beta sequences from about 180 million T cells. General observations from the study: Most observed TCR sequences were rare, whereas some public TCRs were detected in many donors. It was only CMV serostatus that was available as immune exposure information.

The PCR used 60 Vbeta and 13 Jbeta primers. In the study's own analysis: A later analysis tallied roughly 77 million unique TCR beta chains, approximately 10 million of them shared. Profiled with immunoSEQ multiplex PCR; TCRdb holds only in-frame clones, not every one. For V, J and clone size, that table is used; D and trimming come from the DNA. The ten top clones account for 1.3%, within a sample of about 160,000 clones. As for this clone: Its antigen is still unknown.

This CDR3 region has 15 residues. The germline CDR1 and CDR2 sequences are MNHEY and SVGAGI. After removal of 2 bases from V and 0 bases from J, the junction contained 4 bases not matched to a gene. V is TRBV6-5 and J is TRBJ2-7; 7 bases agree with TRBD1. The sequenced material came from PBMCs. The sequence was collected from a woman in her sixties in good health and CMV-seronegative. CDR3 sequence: CASSYRQGSSYEQYF. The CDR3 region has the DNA TGTGCCAGCAGTTACAGACAGGGAAGCTCCTACGAGCAGTACTTC.